This passage covers 24 T cell receptor beta chains from one sample sequenced in a study of blood T cell repertoires in COVID-19. Produced via immunoSEQ multiplex PCR; TCRdb's table is partial and in-frame only. The profile covers 200,000 to 250,000 clones, with 80% to 90% appearing a single time and less than 3% taken by the ten largest. Sequencing was performed on peripheral blood. The receptors here all came from a man aged 50-59 years with active or convalescent COVID-19.

This chain connects TRBV27 to TRBJ2-5; 7 bases are a match to TRBD1. Germline assignment: CDR1 MNHEY and CDR2 SMNVEV (reference sequence). The CDR3 consists of 13 residues. V shed 6 bases and J 3 bases; nucleotides not matched to a gene: 4. This CDR3 is CASRRGQKETQYF. CDR3 DNA sequence: TGTGCCAGCAGACGGGGACAGAAAGAGACCCAGTACTTC.

This clone was counted only a few times. This chain joins TRBV4-1 and TRBJ1-1; TRBD1 agrees at 7 bases. The CDR3 is made up of 14 amino acids. V lost 1 base to trimming and J lost 3 bases; unmatched junction nucleotides: 2. Germline V gene sequence: CDR1 MGHRA, CDR2 YSYEKL. The DNA of the CDR3 is TGCGCCAGCAGCCAAGTCCAGGGGGACACTGAAGCTTTCTTT. Amino acid sequence: CASSQVQGDTEAFF.

The chain combines TRBV30 with TRBJ1-1; tentative D call: TRBD1 (6 bases). The CDR3 is made up of 15 amino acids. CDR1 GTSNPN and CDR2 SVGIG come from the germline V gene (reference sequence). Trimming stripped 4 bases from V and 1 base from J, with 16 bases between. This CDR3 reads CAWKTGSPGNTEAFF. The CDR3, as DNA: TGTGCCTGGAAGACAGGCTCCCCGGGGAACACTGAAGCTTTCTTT. Using reference TRBV30 and TRBJ1-1 for the parts outside the CDR3, the full variable domain is SQTIHQWPATLVQPVGSPLSLECTVEGTSNPNLYWYRQAAGRGLQLLFYSVGIGQISSEVPQNLSASRPQDRQFILSSKKLLLSDSGFYLCAWKTGSPGNTEAFFGQGTRLTVV.

The chain combines TRBV11-2 with TRBJ2-1, with TRBD2 matching over 9 bases. The ends lost 11 bases at V and 8 bases at J; junction bases unmatched: 10. The CDR3 spans 13 residues. The germline V gene has CDR1 SGHAT and CDR2 FQNNGV. Here the CDR3 reads CAGYRAGGDEQFF. The CDR3 bases are TGTGCCGGCTACAGGGCGGGAGGGGATGAGCAGTTCTTC.

The CDR3 is CASSYSGQNYEQYF. DNA for the CDR3: TGTGCCAGCAGTTACTCGGGACAGAACTACGAGCAGTACTTC. This chain links TRBV6-6 with TRBJ2-7; TRBD1 matches 7 bases. V was clipped by 0 bases and J by 3 bases; unmatched bases: 2. CDR1 is MNHNY, CDR2 SVGAGI, per germline (reference sequence). This CDR3 is built from 14 residues.

This chain connects TRBV30 to TRBJ2-1; TRBD1 matches at 7 bases. Per germline, CDR1 GTSNPN and CDR2 SVGIG (reference sequence). V lost 4 bases and J lost 7; bases outside the gene matches: 7. There are 13 residues in the CDR3. The CDR3 protein is CAWTRDSRNEQFF. CDR3 nucleotide sequence: TGTGCCTGGACCCGGGACAGTAGGAATGAGCAGTTCTTC.

Remarks on this clone: A read error may be the cause here, since a much bigger clone is one base away. The chain recombines TRBV27 with TRBJ1-6; D is possibly TRBD1 (5 bases). The ends were cut back, 0 bases at V and 9 bases at J, with 6 bases in the middle. CDR3 size: 13 residues. Per the germline V gene, CDR1 is MNHEY and CDR2 is SMNVEV (reference sequence). Written as DNA, the CDR3 is TGTGCCAGCAGTTTATCGGGGGGTTCACCCCTCCACTTT. Its translation is CASSLSGGSPLHF.

The rearrangement links TRBV4-1 to TRBJ2-7; D ambiguous. This CDR3 is built from 14 residues. V lost 0 bases to trimming and J lost 4 bases, with 10 bases between them. Germline V gives CDR1 MGHRA, CDR2 YSYEKL. CDR3 coding DNA: TGCGCCAGCAGCCAAGAAACAACAGAGTACGAGCAGTACTTC. Its protein is CASSQETTEYEQYF.

The genes are TRBV7-9 and TRBJ1-3; D ambiguous. The V end was cut by 5 bases, the J end by 0 bases, with 11 bases between. Germline CDR1 reads SEHNR; CDR2 reads FQNEAQ (reference sequence). This CDR3 contains 15 residues. CDR3 residues: CASSPRGSSGNTIYF. The CDR3 bases are TGTGCCAGCAGCCCCCGGGGAAGCTCTGGAAACACCATATATTTT.

This clone was counted only a few times. The chain uses TRBV18 and TRBJ2-3; possible D gene TRBD2, 6 bases. Germline V gene lookup returns CDR1 KGHSH and CDR2 LQKENI. V lost 3 bases and J 3 bases, leaving 7 bases between the germline ends. The CDR3 sequence is 13 residues long. The CDR3 DNA is TGTGCCAGCTCACCGGCGGGGACAGATACGCAGTATTTT. It translates to CASSPAGTDTQYF.

CDR3 protein: CASSPTGTGGGNTIYF. The CDR3 nucleotides read TGTGCCAGCTCACCAACTGGGACAGGAGGTGGAAACACCATATATTTT. The chain couples TRBV18 to TRBJ1-3; 8 bases fit TRBD1. Looked up from germline, CDR1 is KGHSH and CDR2 is LQKENI. The CDR3 has 16 amino acids. Trimming removed 2 bases from V and 3 bases from J; junction bases left unmatched: 6.

In its sample, this clone was seen once. The chain is built from TRBV27 and TRBJ2-3, with TRBD1 matching over 7 bases. This CDR3 spans 16 amino acids. V lost 6 bases to trimming and J lost 3 bases; unmatched junction nucleotides: 12. Germline CDR1 and CDR2: MNHEY and SMNVEV (reference sequence). CDR3 sequence reads: CASRPNLGQRTDTQYF. The CDR3 bases are TGTGCCAGCAGACCCAACTTGGGACAGCGGACAGATACGCAGTATTTT.

The V call is TRBV30, the J call TRBJ2-3; 8 positions match TRBD2. V was clipped by 4 bases and J by 6 bases; unmatched bases: 6. CDR1 and CDR2 from the germline V gene are GTSNPN and SVGIG (reference sequence). The length of the CDR3 is 13 residues. The CDR3 reads CAWTWTSSDTQYF. The CDR3 bases are TGTGCCTGGACCTGGACTAGCTCTGATACGCAGTATTTT.

V is TRBV7-2 and J is TRBJ1-2; D is unresolved. This CDR3 has 15 residues. Trimming left V 3 bases short and J 4 bases short, with 15 bases between. Germline CDR1 reads SGHTA; CDR2 reads FQGNSA. The DNA for the CDR3 is TGTGCCAGCAGCTTCGAACCTGACGGACTCTATGGCTACACCTTC. Protein: CASSFEPDGLYGYTF.

The chain recombines TRBV28 with TRBJ2-7; D is possibly TRBD2 (7 bases). CDR1 is MDHEN, CDR2 SYDVKM, per germline. Between the trimmed V and J ends, which lost 8 bases and 2 bases, there was a span of 13 bases. The CDR3 is made up of 13 amino acids. The CDR3 is CASSGGHPYEQYF. DNA of the CDR3: TGTGCCAGCTCCGGGGGGCATCCCTACGAGCAGTACTTC.

V is TRBV19 and J is TRBJ1-5; TRBD1 agrees at 9 bases. CDR1 and CDR2 from the germline V gene are LNHDA and SQIVND (reference sequence). V gave up 10 bases and J gave up 0 bases; unmatched junction bases: 13. The CDR3 is 17 amino acids. CDR3: CATTSGTGTYSNQPQHF. For the CDR3, the DNA is TGTGCCACCACTTCCGGGACAGGGACTTATAGCAATCAGCCCCAGCATTTT.

The V and J genes are TRBV3-1 (or the pseudogene TRBV3-2) and TRBJ2-1; TRBD2 matches at 13 bases. This CDR3 region has 16 residues. V dropped 2 bases and J dropped 8; count of bases not matched to a gene: 6. Germline CDR1 LGHDT, CDR2 YNNKEL (reference sequence). CDR3 DNA: TGTGCCAGCAGCCAACGTGGACTAGCGGGAGTGGATGAGCAGTTCTTC. Amino acids: CASSQRGLAGVDEQFF.

The chain has TRBV19 and TRBJ2-7; the D gene is possibly TRBD1 (6 bases). Germline V gene lookup returns CDR1 LNHDA and CDR2 SQIVND (reference sequence). CDR3 length equals 17 residues. V lost 3 bases, J lost 6 bases, and 24 bases lay in between. CDR3 DNA: TGTGCCAGTAGTATTCAGACAGGCTCACCCCGACTGGGCGAGCAGTACTTC. Its translation: CASSIQTGSPRLGEQYF.

The chain combines TRBV11-2 with TRBJ2-7; D call uncertain. The CDR3 contains 15 residues. V was cut by 2 bases and J by 0 bases, with 11 bases left in between. Germline V gene sequence: CDR1 SGHAT, CDR2 FQNNGV. CDR3 amino acids: CASSLYVGSSYEQYF. As DNA, the CDR3 is TGTGCCAGCAGCTTATATGTGGGCAGCTCCTACGAGCAGTACTTC.

V is TRBV4-2 and J is TRBJ1-6; TRBD1 aligns across 7 bases. This CDR3 contains 18 residues. Germline lookup yields CDR1 LGHNA and CDR2 YNFKEQ. The trim removed 0 bases at V and 3 bases at J, leaving 8 bases unmatched. In nucleotides, the CDR3 is TGTGCCAGCAGCCAAGACCGAGGGGGCGCGGACTATAATTCACCCCTCCACTTT. Its protein product is CASSQDRGGADYNSPLHF.

This chain joins TRBV28 and TRBJ2-7; TRBD2 might be the D (7 bases). V lost 8 bases to trimming and J lost 2 bases, with 31 bases between them. This CDR3 has 19 residues. Germline lookup yields CDR1 MDHEN and CDR2 SYDVKM. CDR3 DNA sequence: TGTGCCAGCCCCCTTCCGAGGGGGGGACCTATCCCTGACCCCTACGAGCAGTACTTC. Amino acid sequence: CASPLPRGGPIPDPYEQYF.

The V call is TRBV19, the J call TRBJ1-1; possible D gene TRBD1, 6 bases. Germline V CDR1 and CDR2: LNHDA, SQIVND (reference sequence). Trimming removed 7 bases at V and 0 bases at J, with 12 bases between. The CDR3 is 14 amino acids. CDR3 region: CASTPTGMNTEAFF. In DNA, the CDR3 is TGTGCCAGTACCCCGACAGGTATGAACACTGAAGCTTTCTTT.

This clone was seen only a few times. The chain couples TRBV6-5 to TRBJ2-7; TRBD1 matches at 7 bases. In germline, CDR1 is MNHEY, CDR2 SVGAGI. This CDR3 has 14 residues. The ends lost 8 bases at V and 0 bases at J; junction bases unmatched: 7. The CDR3 nucleotides are TGTGCCAGCGGGGACAGTCAGAGCTCCTACGAGCAGTACTTC. Protein product: CASGDSQSSYEQYF.

The gene calls are TRBV9 and TRBJ2-3; tentative D call: TRBD1 (6 bases). The CDR3 spans 16 residues. The V end lost 4 bases, the J end lost 1 base, and 16 bases lay between the germline ends. Germline CDR1 SGDLS, CDR2 YYNGEE. The chain's CDR3 is CASSITGRGGTDTQYF. CDR3 nucleotide sequence: TGTGCCAGCAGCATAACAGGGCGTGGTGGCACAGATACGCAGTATTTT.